Listed below are T cell receptor beta chains from one sample, sequenced in a study of blood T cell repertoires in COVID-19. Sequencing was performed with immunoSEQ multiplex PCR; in TCRdb, only in-frame clones are kept and a portion is missing. There are about 300,000 clones in the sample; approximately 90% occur only once, and about 4.2% lies in the top ten. Material for sequencing was PBMCs or T cells enriched from blood (not recorded which). Receptors originate from a man aged 30 to 39 who had recovered from COVID-19. CDR3s include the opening cysteine and the closing phenylalanine or tryptophan. The D gene is left open where the match is weak. Only some rows state a clone size, as once, few, many or a class for expanded clones.

>.|.|TRBV18|TRBJ1-5
TGTGCCAGCTCACCACCGTCAGGCCGCAATCAGCCCCAGCATTTT
CASSPPSGRNQPQHF
>TRBD1|few|TRBV10-3|TRBJ2-3
TGTGCCATCAGTCTGGGACAGACTAGCACAGATACGCAGTATTTT
CAISLGQTSTDTQYF
>.|.|TRBV2|TRBJ1-2
TGTGCCACCCGAAGGGGCGGTGGCTATGGCTACACCTTC
CATRRGGGYGYTF
>.|.|TRBV25-1|TRBJ2-7
TGTGCCAGCAGTCGGAGCCCGGTCAGTGGCGAGCAGTACTTC
CASSRSPVSGEQYF
>TRBD2|.|TRBV19|TRBJ2-7
TGTGCCAGTAGTATTGGTCTAGCGGGAGAGCAGTACTTC
CASSIGLAGEQYF
>TRBD1|once|TRBV2|TRBJ1-2
TGTGCCAGCATACTACACAGGGGTTCTTATGGCTACACCTTC
CASILHRGSYGYTF
>.|.|TRBV6-5|TRBJ2-2
TGTGCCAGCAGTCCACGGACAGTCACCGGGGAGCTGTTTTTT
CASSPRTVTGELFF
>TRBD1|few|TRBV6-1|TRBJ1-6
TGTGCCAGCAGGGAAGGGGGCGGATCACCCCTCCACTTT
CASREGGGSPLHF
>.|.|TRBV18|TRBJ1-2
TGTGCCAGCTCCGAACAGGGTCCGGATGGCTACACCTTC
CASSEQGPDGYTF
>TRBD1|once|TRBV5-1|TRBJ1-1
TGCGCCAGCAGCTCGAAGACAGGGGTGGTGAACACTGAAGCTTTCTTT
CASSSKTGVVNTEAFF
>.|.|TRBV7-9|TRBJ1-1
TGTGCCAGCAGCTTATTCGGGGTAGTGGGCGACACTGAAGCTTTCTTT
CASSLFGVVGDTEAFF
>TRBD2|.|TRBV3-1/TRBV3-2|TRBJ2-7
TGTGCCAGCAGCCAAGATCCGGGGGGTGACTACGAGCAGTACTTC
CASSQDPGGDYEQYF
>.|.|TRBV14|TRBJ1-1
TGTGCCAGCAGCCAAGATTTGGGCGTATTGAACACTGAAGCTTTCTTT
CASSQDLGVLNTEAFF
>.|.|TRBV28|TRBJ2-7
TGTGCCAGCACTATACAGCCAGCTACCTACGAGCAGTACTTC
CASTIQPATYEQYF
>TRBD1|.|TRBV15|TRBJ2-1
TGTGCCACAGGTCTATCCCGGACAGGTCGCGAGCAGTTCTTC
CATGLSRTGREQFF
>.|.|TRBV19|TRBJ1-2
TGTGCCAGTTTACAGGGATACTATGGCTACACCTTC
CASLQGYYGYTF
>TRBD1|.|TRBV4-1|TRBJ1-2
TGCGCCAGCAGCCAACTCGAACAGGGGGACGGCTACACCTTC
CASSQLEQGDGYTF
>.|.|TRBV2|TRBJ2-3
TGTGCCAGCAAGACCGGAGGCAGCACAGATACGCAGTATTTT
CASKTGGSTDTQYF
>TRBD1|.|TRBV6-5|TRBJ1-6
TGTGCCAGCAAATGGCGGGACAGGCAGAATTCACCCCTCCACTTT
CASKWRDRQNSPLHF
>TRBD2|few|TRBV5-8|TRBJ2-3
TGTGCCAGCAGCTTGGAGGGAGGGAGCACAGATACGCAGTATTTT
CASSLEGGSTDTQYF
>.|.|TRBV18|TRBJ1-4
TGTGCCAGCTCCCGGGACATTGCAACTAATGAAAAACTGTTTTTT
CASSRDIATNEKLFF
>TRBD1|.|TRBV2|TRBJ2-6
TGTGCCAGCAGTGAGGGACAGCACTCTGGGGCCAACGTCCTGACTTTC
CASSEGQHSGANVLTF
>.|.|TRBV2|TRBJ2-7
TGTGCCAGCAGAGGAGACTCCTACGAGCAGTACTTC
CASRGDSYEQYF
>.|.|TRBV11-2|TRBJ2-7
TGTGCCAGCAGCCCGGCCTCAGGGGGGCGGGAGCAGTACTTC
CASSPASGGREQYF
>.|.|TRBV18|TRBJ2-7
TGTGCCAGCTCACCTGGGGGGATCCTCGAGTACGAGCAGTACTTC
CASSPGGILEYEQYF
>.|.|TRBV27|TRBJ1-5
TGTGCCAGCAGTTTAAAGGGGAATCAGCCCCAGCATTTT
CASSLKGNQPQHF
>.|.|TRBV18|TRBJ1-4
TGTGCCAGCTCACCAACAGGGATTCCTAATGAAAAACTGTTTTTT
CASSPTGIPNEKLFF
>.|.|TRBV27|TRBJ2-3
TGTGCCAGCAGTTCACCGGGAATTAGCACAGATACGCAGTATTTT
CASSSPGISTDTQYF
>TRBD1|.|TRBV5-1|TRBJ2-1
TGCGCCAGCAGCTTGGTACAGGGGGGAAATGAGCAGTTCTTC
CASSLVQGGNEQFF
>TRBD2|.|TRBV2|TRBJ2-1
TGTGCCAGCAGTGCCCCCCTCGGGGCGGGAGACCTCAATGAGCAGTTCTTC
CASSAPLGAGDLNEQFF
>.|once|TRBV7-2|TRBJ1-4
TGTGCCAGCAGCTTACCTCCTCTTAATGAAAAACTGTTTTTT
CASSLPPLNEKLFF
>TRBD2|.|TRBV19|TRBJ2-5
TGTGCCAGTAGCCAACTACTAGCGGGAGGGAGAGACTACCAAGAGACCCAGTACTTC
CASSQLLAGGRDYQETQYF
>.|.|TRBV18|TRBJ1-1
TGTGCCAGCTCACATCAAGGGGGGGCGGTTGAAGCTTTCTTT
CASSHQGGAVEAFF
>TRBD2|.|TRBV7-2|TRBJ2-1
TGTGCCAGCAGCTTAGCGGCTAGCGGGAGTTTCTATGAGCAGTTCTTC
CASSLAASGSFYEQFF
>TRBD2|.|TRBV27|TRBJ2-7
TGTGCCAGCAGTTTATCTAGCGGGACATACGAGCAGTACTTC
CASSLSSGTYEQYF
>TRBD1|.|TRBV7-9|TRBJ1-2
TGTGCCAGCAGCTTAACGGGGACAGGGACCTATGGCTACACCTTC
CASSLTGTGTYGYTF
>.|once|TRBV18|TRBJ1-1
TGTGCCAGCTCACCTCAAACAGGGCGCCGCACTGAAGCTTTCTTT
CASSPQTGRRTEAFF
>.|.|TRBV30|TRBJ2-2
TGTGCCTGGACCCTCGCCCGAGTGGGGGCCGACGGGGAGCTGTTTTTT
CAWTLARVGADGELFF
>.|.|TRBV5-4|TRBJ1-2
TGTGCCAGCAGCTTCGCTCCGGGGGGCTACACCTTC
CASSFAPGGYTF
>.|.|TRBV12-3/TRBV12-4|TRBJ1-2
TGTGCCAGCACCTCGGCAGGCTGGGGCTACACCTTC
CASTSAGWGYTF
>.|.|TRBV18|TRBJ2-1
TGTGCCAGCTCAGTGGACAGATACAATGAGCAGTTCTTC
CASSVDRYNEQFF
>TRBD2|.|TRBV11-2|TRBJ2-3
TGTGCCAGCAGCTATCTCGGGACTAGCGGGGGCACAGATACGCAGTATTTT
CASSYLGTSGGTDTQYF
>.|.|TRBV5-4|TRBJ2-2
TGTGCCAGCAGCTTTTCGACTATTATGACCGGGGAGCTGTTTTTT
CASSFSTIMTGELFF
>.|.|TRBV6-5|TRBJ2-3
TGTGCCAGCAGTTACTCGACTGGCGGGACCACAGATACGCAGTATTTT
CASSYSTGGTTDTQYF
>TRBD1|.|TRBV5-1|TRBJ1-2
TGCGCCAGCAGCCCTGGACAGGGGCGAGGGTATGGCTACACCTTC
CASSPGQGRGYGYTF
>.|.|TRBV10-2|TRBJ2-7
TGCGCCAGCAGTGAGTACAGGGAGCCCTACGAGCAGTACTTC
CASSEYREPYEQYF
>.|.|TRBV27|TRBJ1-1
TGTGCCAGCAGCGGGTCGCTGAACACTGAAGCTTTCTTT
CASSGSLNTEAFF
>.|.|TRBV27|TRBJ2-2
TGTGCCAGCAGTTTATATGGGCCCCACAGCAGGGTTAACGGGGAGCTGTTTTTT
CASSLYGPHSRVNGELFF
>.|.|TRBV20-1|TRBJ2-3
TGCAGTGCTAGTCGTTCAGGCAGGTCGAAAGATACGCAGTATTTT
CSASRSGRSKDTQYF
>TRBD2|.|TRBV7-9|TRBJ2-1
TGTGCCAGCAGCATTTACGGACTAGCGGGAGGGCCTGATGAGCAGTTCTTC
CASSIYGLAGGPDEQFF
>.|.|TRBV30|TRBJ2-2
TGTGCCTGGAGTGTACCCGGGGCCGGGGAGCTGTTTTTT
CAWSVPGAGELFF
>TRBD1|.|TRBV19|TRBJ2-3
TGTGCCAGTAGTCCGGACAGGAGCACAGATACGCAGTATTTT
CASSPDRSTDTQYF
>.|.|TRBV27|TRBJ2-7
TGTGCCAGCAGTCCTGACTTCCTAAGGGGGAAATACGAGCAGTACTTC
CASSPDFLRGKYEQYF